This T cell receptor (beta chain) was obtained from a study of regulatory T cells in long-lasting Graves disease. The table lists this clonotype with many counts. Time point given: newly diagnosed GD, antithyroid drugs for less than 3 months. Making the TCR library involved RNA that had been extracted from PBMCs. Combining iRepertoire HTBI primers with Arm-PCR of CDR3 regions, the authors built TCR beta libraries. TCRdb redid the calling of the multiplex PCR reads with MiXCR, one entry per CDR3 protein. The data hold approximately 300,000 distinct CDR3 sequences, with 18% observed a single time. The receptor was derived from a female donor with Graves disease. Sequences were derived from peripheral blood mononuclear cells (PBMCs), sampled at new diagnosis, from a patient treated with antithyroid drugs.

CDR3 protein: CASSFKYGYTF. The CDR3 DNA follows: TGTGCCAGCAGTTTCAAGTATGGCTACACCTTC. The chain employs TRBV28 and TRBJ1-2; D remains ambiguous. The CDR3 runs 11 residues. V was clipped by 3 bases and J by 5 bases, with 4 bases between them. The germline V gene encodes CDR1 MDHEN and CDR2 SYDVKM.